The clone carrying this T cell receptor (beta chain) was seen many times. CDR3 regions of TCR beta were amplified from RNA transcripts. An initial RT-PCR round employing HTBI primers preceded a second-round multiplex PCR. TCRdb fed the multiplex PCR reads into MiXCR, producing one record per CDR3 protein. This table has fewer than 650,000 distinct CDR3 sequences, approximately 22% appearing once. The data belong to a study of Graves' ophthalmopathy and Graves' hyperthyroidism. Newly diagnosed hyperthyroidism donors, aged 18 to 65, duration under 2 months. Orbital computed tomography and thyroid ultrasound, along with TRAb, serum thyroxine and clinical symptoms, underpinned diagnosis. This CDR3 spans 18 amino acids. The V and J ends lost 4 bases and 0 bases respectively, with 19 bases between them.

This clonotype was obtained from a woman between 18 and 30 years old with stable Graves' hyperthyroidism. Some clones in this sample may be carry-over from other donors' samples. The sequenced material came from peripheral blood. The chain uses TRBV12-3 or TRBV12-4 and TRBJ1-5; TRBD1 might be the D (5 bases). CDR3 sequence reads: CASSSGGTGRHSNQPQHF. In DNA, the CDR3 is TGTGCCAGCAGTTCTGGGGGTACTGGGCGCCATAGCAATCAGCCCCAGCATTTT.